This T cell receptor beta chain was identified during a study of cytomegalovirus exposure and HLA in healthy donors. Study-wide findings and caveats: Reportedly, a later analysis found an Asian-associated ancestry cluster had fewer N-insertions than the roughly 700-donor mean.

Primers included in the PCR were 60 Vbeta and 13 Jbeta primers. Here immunoSEQ multiplex PCR was the method, and the copy in TCRdb shows in-frame clones only, minus some. In the table there are about 190,000 clones, roughly 82% of which are singletons. Concerning this clone: The antigen remains undetermined.

The CDR3 is 14 residues long. From germline, CDR1 is KGHSH and CDR2 LQKENI. Trimming cost V 5 bases and J 4 bases, with 9 bases left between them. This chain connects TRBV18 to TRBJ2-6, with D possibly being TRBD1 (5 bases). Sequencing was performed on PBMCs. The sequence came from a woman between 50 and 59 years old in good health and CMV-seropositive. CDR3 sequence: CASSAGLGANVLTF. CDR3 in DNA: TGTGCCAGCTCAGCAGGGTTAGGGGCCAACGTCCTGACTTTC. Based on the CDR3 plus reference TRBV18 and TRBJ2-6, the full variable domain is NAGVMQNPRHLVRRRGQEARLRCSPMKGHSHVYWYRQLPEEGLKFMVYLQKENIIDESGMPKERFSAEFPKEGPSILRIQQVVRGDSAAYFCASSAGLGANVLTFGAGSRLTVL.